One and the same sample provided the 3 T cell receptor beta chains below, sequenced in a study of blood T cells in healthy people across ages. A J-beta primer mix and a sample-barcoded 5' primer were used in a second PCR of about 6 to 12 cycles. TCRdb redid the calling of the 5' RACE reads with MiXCR, one entry per CDR3 protein. The sample holds about 1 million distinct CDR3 sequences, less than 50% seen once. The specimen was blood. These receptors originate from a woman aged 60 to 75 in good health.

The gene calls are TRBV5-5 and TRBJ2-7; 10 bases agree with TRBD1. The CDR3 length is 15 residues. Germline values: CDR1 SGHKS, CDR2 YYEKEE (reference sequence). The V segment lost 5 bases and the J segment 5 bases; nucleotides outside the gene matches: 10. CDR3 protein: CASRYSPGTGDEQYF. The CDR3 DNA sequence: TGTGCCAGCAGATACAGCCCCGGGACAGGGGACGAGCAGTACTTC.

This clonotype was found a few times. The rearrangement links TRBV29-1 to TRBJ2-7, with 8 bases identical to TRBD1. The CDR3 has 13 residues. The germline gives CDR1 SQVTM, CDR2 ANQGSEA. Trimming cost V 2 bases and J 3 bases; bases outside gene matches: 3. CDR3 sequence: CSVELGTGYEQYF. The CDR3 DNA is TGCAGCGTTGAACTAGGGACAGGCTACGAGCAGTACTTC.

This clonotype has a handful of counts. The chain employs TRBV28 and TRBJ2-5, with D possibly TRBD1 on 6 matching bases. This CDR3 is 16 amino acids long. The V gene's germline CDR1 is MDHEN and CDR2 SYDVKM. Trimming left V 4 bases short and J 1 base short, with 16 bases between. The CDR3 protein is CASSSPGTTFQETQYF. The CDR3 DNA is TGTGCCAGCAGTTCACCCGGGACAACTTTCCAAGAGACCCAGTACTTC.